This TCR beta chain was documented in a study of radiotherapy plus CTLA-4 blockade in lung cancer. Across the whole study: Objective responses were documented in about 19% of patients, with disease control in roughly 30%. Study findings and constraints: Reports identified early blood T cell clone dynamics, with interferon-beta, as the best response predictor. The study found tumor-derived TCR clones expanded in blood after radiotherapy plus ipilimumab.

This table comes from immunoSEQ multiplex PCR, and its TCRdb copy is limited to in-frame clones, with some not included. The sample includes roughly 100,000 clones, roughly 85% of them seen just once. A note on this clone: The antigen is undetermined.

CDR3 length: 16 amino acids. Germline lookup yields CDR1 SGHRS and CDR2 YFSETQ. Trimming cost V 5 bases and J 1 base, with 15 bases left between them. Sequencing was performed on peripheral blood, taken from a patient treated with radiotherapy plus ipilimumab. This receptor was taken from a human donor with non-small cell lung cancer that progressed on radiotherapy plus ipilimumab. The gene calls are TRBV5-1 and TRBJ2-2, with D perhaps being TRBD1 or TRBD2 (5 bases each). The CDR3 reads CASRTDGTVNTGELFF. Here the CDR3 DNA reads TGCGCCAGCAGAACCGACGGGACGGTGAACACCGGGGAGCTGTTTTTT.